The 26 T cell receptor beta chains listed next were all sequenced from one sample in a study of STAT5B mutations in CD4+ large granular lymphocyte leukemia. Sequencing used immunoSEQ multiplex PCR; TCRdb keeps in-frame clones, though not all of them. The table records roughly 48,000 clones, about three quarters of them present only once. Specimen: CD4+ T cells from blood buffy coats. All receptors come from a human donor in good health.

This chain connects TRBV28 to TRBJ2-7, with D possibly TRBD2 on 5 matching bases. The V gene's germline CDR1 is MDHEN and CDR2 SYDVKM. The CDR3 consists of 14 residues. The ends were cut back, 8 bases at V and 5 bases at J, with 19 bases in the middle. The CDR3 DNA is TGTGCCAGCGGAGGTATTTCTAGCTTCCACGAGCAGTACTTC. Its protein product is CASGGISSFHEQYF.

The V call is TRBV2, the J call TRBJ1-1; tentative D call: TRBD1 (6 bases). Per the germline V gene, CDR1 is SNHLY and CDR2 is FYNNEI. The V and J ends lost 5 bases and 5 bases respectively, with 15 bases between them. The CDR3 consists of 14 residues. The CDR3 DNA sequence: TGTGCCAGCAGTCAACAGGGCTCGGGGACTGAAGCTTTCTTT. This sequence encodes CASSQQGSGTEAFF.

This chain connects TRBV4-1 to TRBJ2-7, with D hard to call. Trimming stripped 0 bases from V and 4 bases from J, with 7 bases between. This CDR3 is 13 amino acids long. From germline, CDR1 is MGHRA and CDR2 YSYEKL. The CDR3 spells CASSQDGMYEQYF. Written as DNA, the CDR3 is TGCGCCAGCAGCCAAGATGGGATGTACGAGCAGTACTTC.

This rearrangement joins TRBV19 to TRBJ1-1; TRBD1 aligns across 10 bases. The V segment lost 5 bases and the J segment 7 bases; nucleotides outside the gene matches: 10. Germline assignment: CDR1 LNHDA and CDR2 SQIVND (reference sequence). This CDR3 is built from 15 residues. The CDR3 DNA sequence: TGTGCCAGTAGTCCGCGGGGGACAGGGGCGGATGAAGCTTTCTTT. It codes for CASSPRGTGADEAFF.

The V gene is TRBV27, the J gene TRBJ2-7, with TRBD1 identical over 8 bases. Per germline, CDR1 MNHEY and CDR2 SMNVEV (reference sequence). The CDR3 has 15 residues. The CDR3 coding sequence is TGTTGGACCCCACGGACAGGGTCGAGCTCCTACGAGCAGTACGTC. Translated: CWTPRTGSSSYEQYV.

This chain uses TRBV6-1 with TRBJ1-5; TRBD1 is a possible D gene (5 bases). V gave up 6 bases and J gave up 0 bases, with 12 bases separating them. CDR3 length equals 15 residues. Germline V lookup: CDR1 MNHNS, CDR2 SASEGT. CDR3 bases: TGTGCCAGCAGGGGGGGGTTACTTAGCAATCAGCCCCAGCATTTT. The encoded protein is CASRGGLLSNQPQHF.

The rearrangement uses TRBV18 and TRBJ1-1, with D uncertain. The germline V gene encodes CDR1 KGHSH and CDR2 LQKENI. V was shortened by 2 bases and J by 1 base, with 8 bases between the two germline ends. The CDR3 loop spans 14 amino acids. CDR3 region: CASSPSQGNTEAFF. The CDR3 DNA is TGTGCCAGCTCACCATCACAAGGGAACACTGAAGCTTTCTTT.

V and J are TRBV7-3 and TRBJ2-2; 11 nucleotides match TRBD1. Germline V gene data show CDR1 as SGHTA and CDR2 as FQGTGA. The CDR3 runs 15 residues. Germline trimming cut 5 bases from V and 6 bases from J; bases unmatched to any gene: 5. DNA for the CDR3: TGTGCCAGCAGCGGTGGGACAGGGGGTTCCGGGGAGCTGTTTTTT. Its protein is CASSGGTGGSGELFF.

The J gene is TRBJ2-1, the V gene TRBV19, with TRBD1 matching over 7 bases. Losses at the gene ends were 4 bases for V and 3 bases for J; bases not matched to a gene: 9. The CDR3 consists of 16 residues. Germline V gene data show CDR1 as LNHDA and CDR2 as SQIVND (reference sequence). The CDR3 region is CASSNWGQSHYNEQFF. Written as DNA, the CDR3 is TGTGCCAGTAGTAACTGGGGACAGTCTCACTACAATGAGCAGTTCTTC.

This clone was seen just once. V and J are TRBV11-2 and TRBJ2-7; D uncertain. Germline V CDR1 and CDR2: SGHAT, FQNNGV. V lost 4 bases and J lost 0, with 13 bases in between. This CDR3 spans 15 amino acids. CDR3 nucleotides: TGTGCCAGCAGCTCCCTAGAACAAAACTCCTACGAGCAGTACTTC. Protein product: CASSSLEQNSYEQYF.

This sequence joins TRBV27 and TRBJ1-2, with 9 nucleotides matching TRBD1. V trimming: 6 bases; J trimming: 7 bases; junction bases outside the gene matches: 12. This CDR3 comprises 15 residues. CDR1 and CDR2 (germline): MNHEY, SMNVEV (reference sequence). CDR3 DNA sequence: TGTGCCAGCAGCATAACCCGGACAGGGGTTGGTGGCTACACCTTC. The encoded protein is CASSITRTGVGGYTF.

The V gene is TRBV18, the J gene TRBJ2-7; TRBD2 might be the D (7 bases). The CDR3 runs to 17 residues. Germline V gene lookup returns CDR1 KGHSH and CDR2 LQKENI. V lost 1 base and J lost 1, with 17 bases in between. The CDR3 bases are TGTGCCAGCTCACCACTAGGTTCGGGGGGCACATCCTACGAGCAGTACGTC. Its protein product is CASSPLGSGGTSYEQYV.

V and J are TRBV29-1 and TRBJ1-2; 10 bases are shared with TRBD1. The germline gives CDR1 SQVTM, CDR2 ANQGSEA. This CDR3 is 14 amino acids long. J was trimmed by 3 bases and V by 1 base; bases with no gene match: 2. Here the CDR3 reads CSVEGTGGHYGYTF. In DNA form, the CDR3 reads TGCAGCGTTGAAGGGACAGGGGGTCACTATGGCTACACCTTC.

DNA for the CDR3: TGTGCCAGCAGCCCCACGACCCATTTTGCGCAGTATTTT. Its translation is CASSPTTHFAQYF. This chain links TRBV7-9 with TRBJ2-3; D remains unclear. From germline, CDR1 is SEHNR and CDR2 FQNEAQ (reference sequence). This CDR3 is built from 13 residues. V lost 5 bases, J lost 10 bases, and 16 bases lay in between.

This clone was seen a few times. The CDR3 here is CASSPTGWSNQPQHF. The CDR3 coding sequence is TGTGCCAGCAGCCCCACAGGGTGGAGCAATCAGCCCCAGCATTTT. The chain has TRBV6-5 and TRBJ1-5; TRBD1 might be the D (6 bases). V was trimmed by 6 bases and J by 1 base, leaving 13 bases between them. This CDR3 contains 15 residues. Germline V gives CDR1 MNHEY, CDR2 SVGAGI.

The chain recombines TRBV4-1 with TRBJ2-5, with a tentative D call TRBD1 (6 bases). There are 15 residues in the CDR3. With 0 bases removed from V and 1 base from J, the gap between germline ends came to 9 bases. The germline gives CDR1 MGHRA, CDR2 YSYEKL. CDR3 DNA sequence: TGCGCCAGCAGCCAAGATAGGGGGAGCCAAGAGACCCAGTACTTC. It translates to CASSQDRGSQETQYF.

The chain joins TRBV10-3 to TRBJ2-2; no firm D call. The germline V gene has CDR1 ENHRY and CDR2 SYGVKD. Trimming removed 3 bases from V and 5 bases from J, with 7 bases in between. This CDR3 spans 13 amino acids. CDR3 in amino acids: CAISEGPTGELFF. The CDR3 DNA is TGTGCCATCAGTGAAGGACCTACCGGGGAGCTGTTTTTT.

This rearrangement joins TRBV6-5 to TRBJ2-7; 7 positions match TRBD1. Germline loops: CDR1 MNHEY, CDR2 SVGAGI. After removal of 6 bases from V and 5 bases from J, the junction contained 7 bases not matched to a gene. CDR3 length: 13 amino acids. CDR3 coding DNA: TGTGCCAGCAGAGCAGGGGGTGGTCACGAGCAGTACTTC. Encoded protein: CASRAGGGHEQYF.

This chain uses TRBV18 with TRBJ2-1; D perhaps matches TRBD2 (5 bases). This CDR3 contains 16 residues. With 4 bases removed from V and 5 bases from J, the gap between germline ends came to 18 bases. Germline V gene sequence: CDR1 KGHSH, CDR2 LQKENI. CDR3: CASSLRVSYPNNEQFF. The CDR3 nucleotides read TGTGCCAGCTCACTGAGGGTCTCTTACCCGAACAATGAGCAGTTCTTC.

V gene TRBV5-4 combines with J gene TRBJ2-3; the match to TRBD2 covers 10 bases. Trimming at V came to 3 bases and at J to 8 bases, leaving 6 bases not matched to a gene. There are 14 residues in the CDR3. Per germline, CDR1 SGHNT and CDR2 YYREEE (reference sequence). The CDR3 nucleotides are TGTGCCAGCAGCTCGAGCGGGGGGGTGGGTACGCAGTATTTT. This codes for CASSSSGGVGTQYF.

This chain connects TRBV7-2 to TRBJ2-3; tentatively, D is TRBD1 (6 bases). The CDR3 loop spans 13 amino acids. V was shortened by 3 bases and J by 5 bases, with 9 bases between the two germline ends. Germline loops: CDR1 SGHTA, CDR2 FQGNSA. CDR3 loop: CASSFGGLDTQYF. The CDR3, as DNA: TGTGCCAGCAGCTTTGGGGGCTTAGATACGCAGTATTTT.

The chain combines TRBV4-1 with TRBJ2-5; 11 bases match TRBD2. V lost 0 bases, J lost 4 bases, and 13 bases stayed unmatched. CDR3 length: 19 amino acids. Germline V gene sequence: CDR1 MGHRA, CDR2 YSYEKL. The CDR3 spells CASSQDRGSGGDFVETQYF. The CDR3 nucleotides read TGCGCCAGCAGCCAAGATCGCGGTAGCGGGGGGGATTTTGTAGAGACCCAGTACTTC.

About this clone: The CDR3 ends on some other residue instead of the conserved phenylalanine or tryptophan, so this is likely a read error. The DNA is omitted, as the CDR3 cannot be located on it reliably, and the CDR3 follows TCRdb's listing. The rearrangement links TRBV25-1 to TRBJ2-7; the tabulated D call, TRBD1, remains unverified against the DNA. Inclusive of both ends, the CDR3 amounts to 12 amino acids. Germline V gives CDR1 MGHDK, CDR2 SYGVNS. The CDR3 region is CASSEGQGRLNL.

This chain joins TRBV30 and TRBJ2-1; the D is unclear. Germline V gene lookup returns CDR1 GTSNPN and CDR2 SVGIG (reference sequence). CDR3 length equals 12 residues. V lost 0 bases and J 8 bases, leaving 8 bases between the germline ends. The CDR3 bases are TGTGCCTGGAGTGTACTTGGGGATGAGCAGTTCTTC. This sequence encodes CAWSVLGDEQFF.

The V gene is TRBV6-5, the J gene TRBJ2-1; perhaps TRBD1 as D (6 bases). Trimming shortened V by 2 bases and J by 8 bases, and 13 bases separated the two germline ends. This CDR3 spans 14 amino acids. Germline loops: CDR1 MNHEY, CDR2 SVGAGI. The CDR3 region has the DNA TGTGCCAGCAGTTACGATGAGGGGGTCTATGAGCAGTTCTTC. Protein product: CASSYDEGVYEQFF.

DNA of the CDR3: TGTGCCAGCAGCAAATACCAGGGAAATCCCAATGAGCAGTTCTTC. Translating gives CASSKYQGNPNEQFF. V is TRBV7-6 and J is TRBJ2-1; possible D gene TRBD1, 5 bases. V was clipped by 5 bases and J by 6 bases, with 17 bases between them. The CDR3 has 15 residues. Germline CDR1 SGHVS, CDR2 FNYEAQ.